The 24 T cell receptor beta chains below all came from one sample that was sequenced in a study of T-cell reconstitution after alpha-beta-depleted transplantation in children (dated by TCRdb to about 2016). Library preparation was by PCR. The listed sequencing device is Illumina HiSeq 2500. To normalize quantification of the TCRbeta repertoire, the TCR libraries were built with molecular barcoding that relied on unique molecular identifiers. TCRdb itself trimmed the public reads at Q25 with fastp, ran MiXCR and retained productive beta chains. Identical CDR3 protein sequences are pooled into one entry, listed with their most common genes and DNA. The sample table holds just over 950,000 distinct CDR3 sequences, of which about 29% were seen once. The leading ten clones occupy about 28% of the sample. The label giving this sample's treatment or condition can be read as: allogeneic hematopoietic cell transplantation with graft depleted of TCRalphabeta T cells and CD19 B cells.

The specimen comprised PBMCs, mostly from graft donor cells, sampled 360 days after TCRalphabeta/CD19-depleted stem cell transplant. The receptors stem from a boy in the first two years of life who had a stem cell transplant for SCID, so the T cells may come from the graft donor.

The rearrangement joins TRBV5-5 to TRBJ1-4; no clear D. Per germline, CDR1 SGHKS and CDR2 YYEKEE (reference sequence). The CDR3 length is 14 residues. Trimming removed 3 bases at V and 7 bases at J, with 13 bases between. The CDR3 DNA is TGTGCCAGCAGCTCGGACGGTGGCAGTGAAAAACTGTTTTTT. It specifies CASSSDGGSEKLFF.

This clonotype was recorded a few times. The chain combines TRBV28 with TRBJ2-1, with D perhaps TRBD1 (6 bases). V dropped 5 bases and J dropped 5 bases, with 16 bases sitting between them. Germline V gene sequence: CDR1 MDHEN, CDR2 SYDVKM. The CDR3 contains 15 residues. CDR3 DNA sequence: TGTGCCAGCAGTAGCAGGGCGAAGGGGGACAATGAGCAGTTCTTC. This encodes CASSSRAKGDNEQFF.

In this sample, this clonotype turned up a few times. V is TRBV12-3 or TRBV12-4 and J is TRBJ2-1; unclear D gene. V shed 6 bases and J shed 10 bases, with 13 bases lying between them. The CDR3 loop spans 12 amino acids. The CDR3 sequence is CASSSVPREQFF. DNA of the CDR3: TGTGCCAGCAGCTCCGTGCCCAGGGAGCAGTTCTTC.

This chain links TRBV12-3 or TRBV12-4 with TRBJ1-1, with D possibly matching TRBD1 (5 bases). This CDR3 is 15 amino acids long. V lost 3 bases and J 5 bases, leaving 16 bases between the germline ends. The CDR3 bases are TGTGCCAGCAGTTTTTCGTATGGGGGTAAAACTGAAGCTTTCTTT. Its translation: CASSFSYGGKTEAFF.

This clonotype turned up a few times. The CDR3 is CASSQGLAGSYNEQFF. In nucleotides, the CDR3 is TGCGCCAGCAGCCAGGGTCTAGCGGGGTCCTACAATGAGCAGTTCTTC. The chain has TRBV4-1 and TRBJ2-1, with 9 positions matching TRBD2. Germline V gene lookup returns CDR1 MGHRA and CDR2 YSYEKL. J was trimmed by 1 base and V by 3 bases; bases with no gene match: 4. This CDR3 region has 16 residues.

Concerning this clonotype itself: Sequence at one end of the junction differs from germline and may be a read error. This chain links TRBV4-1 with TRBJ2-7, with D perhaps TRBD1 (6 bases). The CDR3 covers 12 residues. CDR1 and CDR2 (germline): MGHRA, YSYEKL. The CDR3 nucleotides read TGCGCCAGCAGCCCTCAGGGGAACGAGCGGTACTTC. Translation: CASSPQGNERYF.

The chain is built from TRBV29-1 and TRBJ2-1; TRBD2 matches at 8 bases. This CDR3 spans 14 amino acids. Trimming took 5 bases from V and 6 from J; bases not matched to a gene: 9. The germline gives CDR1 SQVTM, CDR2 ANQGSEA. CDR3 nucleotides: TGCAGCGTTTCGGGGGGGAGCCTCAGCAATGAGCAGTTCTTC. Its translation is CSVSGGSLSNEQFF.

In this sample, this clonotype turned up a few times. The V gene is TRBV20-1, the J gene TRBJ2-7; 11 bases match TRBD2. The length of the CDR3 is 14 residues. Trimming at V came to 2 bases and at J to 5 bases, leaving 5 bases not matched to a gene. Per germline, CDR1 DFQATT and CDR2 SNEGSKA (reference sequence). Written as DNA, the CDR3 is TGCAGTGCTAGAATAGCGGGGGGGTTGAACGAGCAGTACTTC. It specifies CSARIAGGLNEQYF.

This clonotype was seen ten or more times. The rearrangement uses TRBV3-1 and TRBJ2-1; D possibly uses TRBD1 or TRBD2 (5 bases each). This CDR3 is 15 amino acids long. V was pared by 4 bases and J by 1 base, with 11 bases between. Germline CDR1 LGHDT, CDR2 YNNKEL (reference sequence). The CDR3 is CASSPVGASYNEQFF. The CDR3 bases are TGTGCCAGCAGCCCAGTCGGGGCTTCCTACAATGAGCAGTTCTTC.

This clonotype has only a few counts. CDR3 loop: CAINAASGGQLTGELFF. The CDR3 DNA sequence: TGTGCCATCAATGCGGCTAGCGGGGGGCAACTCACCGGGGAGCTGTTTTTT. J is TRBJ2-2 and V is TRBV10-3; 11 bases agree with TRBD2. The germline V gene has CDR1 ENHRY and CDR2 SYGVKD. J gave up 4 bases and V 7 bases, and 11 bases lay outside the gene matches. The CDR3 spans 17 residues.

Only a few counts were recorded for this clonotype. This chain uses TRBV20-1 with TRBJ2-3, with 7 bases identical to TRBD2. With V trimmed by 8 bases and J by 2 bases, 7 bases remained unmatched. The CDR3 is made up of 13 amino acids. Germline loops: CDR1 DFQATT, CDR2 SNEGSKA (reference sequence). CDR3 coding DNA: TGCAGTCTCAGCGGGGCGTACACAGATACGCAGTATTTT. Amino acid sequence: CSLSGAYTDTQYF.

The chain links TRBV3-1 to TRBJ2-7, with D possibly TRBD1 on 6 matching bases. Germline CDR1 and CDR2: LGHDT and YNNKEL (reference sequence). This CDR3 region has 18 residues. V was trimmed by 4 bases and J by 3 bases, leaving 25 bases between them. The CDR3 sequence is CASSRNTGIIGPYYEQYF. The CDR3 DNA reads TGTGCCAGCAGCCGGAACACAGGGATTATCGGTCCCTACTACGAGCAGTACTTC.

There are a few counts of this clonotype. One end of the junction is discordant with germline, which a read error may explain. The rearrangement links TRBV10-3 to TRBJ1-2; the D gene is possibly TRBD1 (6 bases). This CDR3 has 12 amino acids. From germline, CDR1 is ENHRY and CDR2 SYGVKD. CDR3 in amino acids: CAISESWEQGAF. As DNA, the CDR3 is TGTGCCATCAGTGAGTCATGGGAACAGGGAGCCTTC.

The rearrangement uses TRBV27 and TRBJ2-1, with TRBD2 as a possible D gene (5 bases). V shed 6 bases and J shed 0 bases, with 21 bases lying between them. CDR3 length equals 18 residues. Germline CDR1 MNHEY, CDR2 SMNVEV (reference sequence). The CDR3 sequence is CASSPWPGLRSSYNEQFF. The CDR3 region has the DNA TGTGCCAGCAGCCCATGGCCTGGACTCAGGAGCTCCTACAATGAGCAGTTCTTC.

In this sample, this clonotype turned up a few times. The chain uses TRBV12-3 or TRBV12-4 and TRBJ1-1; D might be TRBD1 (5 bases). The V end lost 8 bases, the J end lost 4 bases, and 14 bases lay between the germline ends. The CDR3 runs to 13 residues. In nucleotides, the CDR3 is TGTGCCAGCTCAGGGAGGCGTGCCACTGAAGCTTTCTTT. It translates to CASSGRRATEAFF.

Many counts were recorded for this clonotype. This sequence joins TRBV4-3 and TRBJ2-3; D unclear. The V gene lost 4 bases and the J gene lost 3 bases, with 8 bases spanning the gap. CDR3 length: 13 residues. From germline, CDR1 is LGHNA and CDR2 YSLEER. The CDR3 DNA follows: TGCGCCAGCAGCCGGGTCTATACAGATACGCAGTATTTT. Its translation is CASSRVYTDTQYF.

This clonotype has only a few counts. The rearrangement uses TRBV29-1 and TRBJ2-7; D remains unclear. The CDR3 covers 12 residues. Germline loops: CDR1 SQVTM, CDR2 ANQGSEA. Trimming stripped 3 bases from V and 3 bases from J, with 9 bases between. CDR3 in amino acids: CSVDGENYEQYF. The DNA for the CDR3 is TGCAGCGTTGACGGCGAAAACTACGAGCAGTACTTC.

This rearrangement joins TRBV27 to TRBJ1-5; TRBD1 matches at 8 bases. The CDR3 spans 14 residues. The junction had 11 bases not matched to a gene; V was cut back by 9 bases and J by 7 bases. The germline V gene encodes CDR1 MNHEY and CDR2 SMNVEV (reference sequence). CDR3 amino acids: CASQTRTGQQPQHF. The CDR3 DNA reads as TGTGCCAGTCAGACACGGACAGGGCAACAGCCCCAGCATTTT.

The chain recombines TRBV12-3 or TRBV12-4 with TRBJ2-3; D may be TRBD1 (6 bases). This CDR3 spans 16 amino acids. Trimming stripped 7 bases from V and 3 bases from J, with 20 bases between. CDR3: CASTQFGAGETDTQYF. The CDR3 bases are TGTGCCAGCACCCAATTTGGGGCAGGGGAGACAGATACGCAGTATTTT.

The V gene is TRBV18, the J gene TRBJ2-7, with a possible D match to TRBD1 (8 bases). Germline-derived CDR1 and CDR2 are KGHSH and LQKENI. The CDR3 consists of 15 residues. The V gene lost 1 base and the J gene lost 7 bases, with 17 bases spanning the gap. In DNA form, the CDR3 reads TGTGCCAGCTCACCACAGGGAAGCGGGACAGGAGAGCAGTACTTC. This translates into CASSPQGSGTGEQYF. The full variable domain, its missing parts supplied by reference TRBV18 and TRBJ2-7, is NAGVMQNPRHLVRRRGQEARLRCSPMKGHSHVYWYRQLPEEGLKFMVYLQKENIIDESGMPKERFSAEFPKEGPSILRIQQVVRGDSAAYFCASSPQGSGTGEQYFGPGTRLTVT.

The rearrangement uses TRBV10-3 and TRBJ2-7; tentative D call: TRBD1 (6 bases). The CDR3 has 15 amino acids. Germline CDR1 ENHRY, CDR2 SYGVKD. The V end was cut by 2 bases, the J end by 3 bases, with 14 bases between. Here the CDR3 DNA reads TGTGCCATCAGTGAGGCGGACAGATTGATCTACGAGCAGTACTTC. This gives the protein CAISEADRLIYEQYF.

The chain carries TRBV12-3 or TRBV12-4 and TRBJ2-3; tentatively, D is TRBD2 (6 bases). The CDR3 has 16 amino acids. V lost 11 bases and J lost 2, with 23 bases in between. The CDR3 DNA sequence: TGTGCCGGAGGGACGGACTATACTACTAACACAGATACGCAGTATTTT. It yields the protein CAGGTDYTTNTDTQYF.

This clonotype has just a few counts. The V gene is TRBV6-6, the J gene TRBJ1-4; D may be TRBD1 (6 bases). Trimming removed 7 bases at V and 6 bases at J, with 12 bases between. CDR1 and CDR2 (germline): MNHNY, SVGAGI (reference sequence). CDR3 length equals 13 residues. CDR3 sequence: CASKQGSHEKLFF. CDR3 DNA: TGTGCCAGCAAACAGGGCTCCCATGAAAAACTGTTTTTT.

This chain links TRBV12-3 or TRBV12-4 with TRBJ1-1, with D possibly matching TRBD1 (5 bases). The CDR3 runs to 13 residues. With 10 bases removed from V and 3 bases from J, the gap between germline ends came to 15 bases. CDR3 in DNA: TGTGCCACCAAGGGGATCGGGCACACTGAAGCTTTCTTT. It translates to CATKGIGHTEAFF.